This T cell receptor beta chain stems from a study of vaccination and CD4 T cells after COVID-19. At the level of the study: Convalescent donors were composed of six males and four females, of whom two were Hispanic. In culture, cells were exposed to overlapping spike peptides from SARS-CoV-2, HCoV-NL63, HCoV-OC43 and HCoV-229E.

The treatment denotes: approximately 10-day PBMC culture with coronavirus spike peptide pools or control peptides (ViraFEST assay). According to the study, CD4+ T cells from the unexposed donor were gathered ahead of the COVID-19 pandemic (2011-2018). Two million PBMCs per well were cultured with approximately 9.9 IU/ml IL-2 and approximately 10 ug/ml peptide pools. Sequencing of cultured CD4+ T cell DNA used the Oncomine TCR Beta short-read assay. TCRdb itself ran the PCR reads through MiXCR, one entry per CDR3 protein. The table records approximately 9,800 distinct CDR3 sequences, around two fifths of them present only once. The germline CDR1 and CDR2 sequences are SGHTA and FQGNSA. V lost 3 bases and J lost 8; bases outside the gene matches: 1. The CDR3 has 13 residues. Notes on this clonotype: Its antigen is unidentified.

This chain connects TRBV7-2 to TRBJ1-4, with 9 bases matching TRBD1. Sequenced: CD4+ T cells from blood, cultured in vitro. The sequence was obtained from a human donor in good health. As DNA, the CDR3 is TGTGCCAGCAGCTTTGGGACAGGGGAAAAACTGTTTTTT. It codes for CASSFGTGEKLFF.